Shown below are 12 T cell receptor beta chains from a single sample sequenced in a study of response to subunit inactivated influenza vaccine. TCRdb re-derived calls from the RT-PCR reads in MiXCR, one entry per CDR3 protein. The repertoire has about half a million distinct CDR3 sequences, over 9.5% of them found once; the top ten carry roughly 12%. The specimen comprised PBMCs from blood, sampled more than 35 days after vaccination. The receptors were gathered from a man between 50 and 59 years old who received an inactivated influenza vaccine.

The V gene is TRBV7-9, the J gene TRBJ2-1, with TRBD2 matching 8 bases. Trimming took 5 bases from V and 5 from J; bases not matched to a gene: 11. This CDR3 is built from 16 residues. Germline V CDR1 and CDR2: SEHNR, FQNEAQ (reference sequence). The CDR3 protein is CASSPPQREPHNEQFF. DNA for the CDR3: TGTGCCAGCAGCCCCCCCCAGCGGGAGCCCCACAATGAGCAGTTCTTC.

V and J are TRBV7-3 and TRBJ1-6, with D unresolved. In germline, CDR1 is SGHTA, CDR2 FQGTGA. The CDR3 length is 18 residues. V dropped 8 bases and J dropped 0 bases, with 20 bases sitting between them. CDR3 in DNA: TGTGCCAGCCAAAGACCCCTCAGGACGAGCTCCTATAATTCACCCCTCCACTTT. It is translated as CASQRPLRTSSYNSPLHF.

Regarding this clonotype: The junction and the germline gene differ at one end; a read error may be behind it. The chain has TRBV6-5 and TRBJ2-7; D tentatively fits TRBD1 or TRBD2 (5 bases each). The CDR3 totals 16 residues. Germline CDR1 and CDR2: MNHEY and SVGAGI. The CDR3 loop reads CASSYSNGATSYKQYF. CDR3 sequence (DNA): TGTGCCAGCAGTTACTCGAACGGGGCCACCAGCTACAAGCAGTACTTC.

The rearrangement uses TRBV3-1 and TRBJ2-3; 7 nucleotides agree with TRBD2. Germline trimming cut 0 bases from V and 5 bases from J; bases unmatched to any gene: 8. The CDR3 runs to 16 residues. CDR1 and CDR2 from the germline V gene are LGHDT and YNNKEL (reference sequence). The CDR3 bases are TGTGCCAGCAGCCAAGAGGGGAGGGAGTGGGGAGATACGCAGTATTTT. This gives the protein CASSQEGREWGDTQYF.

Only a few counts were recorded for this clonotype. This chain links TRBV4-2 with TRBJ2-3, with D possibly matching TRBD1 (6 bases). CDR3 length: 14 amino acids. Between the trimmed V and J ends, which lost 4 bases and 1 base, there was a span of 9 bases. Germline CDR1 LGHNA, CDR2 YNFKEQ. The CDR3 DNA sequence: TGTGCCAGCAGCCGCGAGGGGGGCACAGATACGCAGTATTTT. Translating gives CASSREGGTDTQYF.

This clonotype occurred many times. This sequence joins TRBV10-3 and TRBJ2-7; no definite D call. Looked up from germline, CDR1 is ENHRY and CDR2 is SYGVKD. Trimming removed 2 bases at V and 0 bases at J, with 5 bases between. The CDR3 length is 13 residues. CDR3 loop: CAISEGHSYEQYF. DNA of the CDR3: TGTGCCATCAGTGAGGGCCACTCCTACGAGCAGTACTTC.

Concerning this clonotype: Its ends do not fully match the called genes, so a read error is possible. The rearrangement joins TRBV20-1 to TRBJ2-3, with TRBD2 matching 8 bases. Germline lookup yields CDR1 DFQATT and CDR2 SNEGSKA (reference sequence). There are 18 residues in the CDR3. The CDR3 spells CCARDGGLAWLSLDTQYF. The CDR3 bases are TGCTGTGCTAGAGATGGCGGACTAGCCTGGCTTAGCCTCGATACGCAGTATTTT.

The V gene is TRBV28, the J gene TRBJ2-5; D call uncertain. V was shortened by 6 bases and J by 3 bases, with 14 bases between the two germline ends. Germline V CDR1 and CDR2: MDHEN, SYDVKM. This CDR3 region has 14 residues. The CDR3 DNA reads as TGTGCCAGCAGCCAGGCCCGGTGGGAAGAGACCCAGTACTTC. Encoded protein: CASSQARWEETQYF.

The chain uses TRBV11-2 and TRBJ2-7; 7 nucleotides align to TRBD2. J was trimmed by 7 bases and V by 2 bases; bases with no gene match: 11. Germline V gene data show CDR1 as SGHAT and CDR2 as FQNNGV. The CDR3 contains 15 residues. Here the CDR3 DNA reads TGTGCCAGCAGCTTACTTCCGGGGGACTATCGGGAGCAGTACTTC. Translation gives CASSLLPGDYREQYF.

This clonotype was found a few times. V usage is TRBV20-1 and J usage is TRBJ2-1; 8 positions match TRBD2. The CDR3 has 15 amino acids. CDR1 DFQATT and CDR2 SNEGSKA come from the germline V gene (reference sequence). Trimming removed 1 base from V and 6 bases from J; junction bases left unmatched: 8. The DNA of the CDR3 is TGCAGTGCTAGAGCTGGACTAGCAGAGGGCAATGAGCAGTTCTTC. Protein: CSARAGLAEGNEQFF.

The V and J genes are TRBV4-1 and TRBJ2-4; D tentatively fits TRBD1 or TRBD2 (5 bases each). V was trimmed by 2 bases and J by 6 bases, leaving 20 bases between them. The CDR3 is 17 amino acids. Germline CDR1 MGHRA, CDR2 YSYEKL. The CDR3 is CASSQYGSGPTRNIQYF. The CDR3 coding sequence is TGCGCCAGCAGCCAATACGGGTCGGGACCCACCCGAAACATTCAGTACTTC.

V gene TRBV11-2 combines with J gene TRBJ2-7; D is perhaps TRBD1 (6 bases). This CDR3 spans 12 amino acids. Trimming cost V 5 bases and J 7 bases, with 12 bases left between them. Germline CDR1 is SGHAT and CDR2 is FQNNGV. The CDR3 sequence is CASSPNREEQYF. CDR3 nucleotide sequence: TGTGCCAGCAGCCCAAACAGGGAAGAGCAGTACTTC.